One and the same sample provided the 29 T cell receptor beta chains below, sequenced in a study of tumor-infiltrating lymphocytes in primary liver carcinoma. For each extraction, RNA and DNA were obtained together from about 19-30 mg of unsorted bulk tissue. Researchers generated TCR beta cDNA from 500 ng of total RNA, relying on a constant-region primer. Three rounds of nested multiplex PCR with slightly modified ARM-PCR produced TCR beta libraries. For roughly 10 cycles apiece, the opening two PCR rounds ran with TRBV1-TRBV30 forward primers and a C-beta reverse primer. TCRdb re-called the multiplex PCR reads through MiXCR, storing one row per CDR3 protein. Altogether 90,000 to 150,000 distinct CDR3 sequences are present, 55% to 75% being singletons, with the ten largest covering 9.3%. Sequencing used liver tumor tissue from sampling region 1. Subset denoted: tumor region T1, superior pole. These receptors were obtained from an older woman with primary liver carcinoma and hepatitis B virus infection.

This clonotype is deemed medium-sized. The V gene is TRBV11-3, the J gene TRBJ2-2; no definite D call. CDR1 is SGHNT and CDR2 is YENEEA in the germline V gene. The CDR3 runs to 14 residues. Trimming cost V 1 base and J 4 bases, with 7 bases left between them. CDR3 sequence reads: CASSLGLTTGELFF. The CDR3 region has the DNA TGTGCCAGCAGCTTAGGGCTAACCACCGGGGAGCTGTTTTTT.

The V and J genes are TRBV20-1 and TRBJ2-7; TRBD2 agrees at 9 bases. V lost 0 bases to trimming and J lost 3 bases; unmatched junction nucleotides: 9. The CDR3 covers 16 residues. The germline V gene has CDR1 DFQATT and CDR2 SNEGSKA (reference sequence). The CDR3 spells CSARDSGLADYYEQYF. The CDR3 bases are TGCAGTGCTAGAGATTCGGGACTAGCCGATTACTACGAGCAGTACTTC.

This clonotype has just a few counts. The CDR3 bases are TGTGCCAGCAGCTTCGGGGAAATGGCAGCTTTCTTT. Translated, it gives CASSFGEMAAFF. The chain has TRBV7-9 and TRBJ1-1; no definite D call. Germline CDR1 is SEHNR and CDR2 is FQNEAQ (reference sequence). The V end lost 3 bases, the J end lost 10 bases, and 12 bases lay between the germline ends. This CDR3 is 12 amino acids long.

Remarks on this clonotype: This CDR3 is missing its conserved last phenylalanine or tryptophan, likely due to a read error. CDR3 amino acids: CATSRADSGLAKNIQYL. The CDR3 DNA is TGTGCCACCAGCAGAGCGGACAGTGGGCTAGCCAAAAACATTCAGTACCTC. The genes are TRBV15 and TRBJ2-4; the D gene is possibly TRBD1 (6 bases). The length of the CDR3 is 17 residues. V gave up 1 base and J gave up 0 bases, with 13 bases separating them. The germline V gene has CDR1 LNHNV and CDR2 YYDKDF (reference sequence).

This clonotype was counted a single time. A read error may explain this, as a much larger clone is one base away. V is TRBV28 and J is TRBJ2-7; D is perhaps TRBD1 or TRBD2 (7 bases each). CDR3 size: 14 residues. In germline, CDR1 is MDHEN, CDR2 SYDVKM. The CDR3, as DNA: TGTGCCAGCAGGCGACAGGGAGGGTACTACGAGAAGTACTTC. This sequence encodes CASRRQGGYYEKYF. The full variable domain, rest sourced from reference TRBV28 and TRBJ2-7, is DVKVTQSSRYLVKRTGEKVFLECVQDMDHENMFWYRQDPGLGLRLIYFSYDVKMKEKGDIPEGYSVSREKKERFSLILESASTNQTSMYLCASRRQGGYYEKYFGPGTRLTVT.

The count of this clonotype is one. Because it lacks the conserved phenylalanine or tryptophan at the end, this CDR3 is likely a read error. This chain connects TRBV29-1 to TRBJ2-3; TRBD2 might be the D (6 bases). This CDR3 contains 13 residues. Germline V gives CDR1 SQVTM, CDR2 ANQGSEA. The CDR3 DNA reads TGCAGCGTCAGTAGCGGTAGCACAGATATGCAGTATCTT. Residues: CSVSSGSTDMQYL.

This clonotype was picked up many times. This rearrangement joins TRBV4-1 to TRBJ2-2, with D possibly TRBD1 on 7 matching bases. There are 16 residues in the CDR3. V was pared by 4 bases and J by 7 bases, with 19 bases between. Germline CDR1 MGHRA, CDR2 YSYEKL. The DNA of the CDR3 is TGCGCCAGCAGCCCCAGGGGGAGGCCGAAGGGCGGGGAGCTGTTTTTT. Protein product: CASSPRGRPKGGELFF.

There are many counts of this clonotype. V is TRBV29-1 and J is TRBJ1-2; D is unresolved. Germline CDR1 and CDR2: SQVTM and ANQGSEA. This CDR3 contains 12 residues. V was clipped by 2 bases and J by 4 bases, with 8 bases between them. Here the CDR3 reads CSVENFGYGYTF. In DNA form, the CDR3 reads TGCAGCGTTGAAAATTTTGGCTATGGCTACACCTTC.

This clonotype was seen more than once but under ten times. The chain carries TRBV5-1 and TRBJ2-6, with no clear D. Germline CDR1 reads SGHRS; CDR2 reads YFSETQ. The CDR3 is 16 residues long. The ends were cut back, 3 bases at V and 0 bases at J, with 10 bases in the middle. The CDR3 bases are TGCGCCAGCAGCTCCAGCGTGAGCTCTGGGGCCAACGTCCTGACTTTC. Its protein product is CASSSSVSSGANVLTF. Full variable domain (outside the CDR3, taken from reference TRBV5-1 and TRBJ2-6): KAGVTQTPRYLIKTRGQQVTLSCSPISGHRSVSWYQQTPGQGLQFLFEYFSETQRNKGNFPGRFSGRQFSNSRSEMNVSTLELGDSALYLCASSSSVSSGANVLTFGAGSRLTVL.

The chain recombines TRBV10-3 with TRBJ2-7, with 13 bases identical to TRBD2. CDR3 length: 16 residues. Per the germline V gene, CDR1 is ENHRY and CDR2 is SYGVKD. V was clipped by 5 bases and J by 12 bases; unmatched bases: 16. CDR3 bases: TGTGCCATCAGTACCAAACCGGGACTAGCGGGAAACGAACGGTACTTC. Amino acids: CAISTKPGLAGNERYF.

For this clonotype: It may be a read error: a sequence one base away is much more abundant. The chain couples TRBV29-1 to TRBJ2-2; D is unclear. The CDR3 is made up of 14 amino acids. Per germline, CDR1 SQVTM and CDR2 ANQGSEA. Trimming pared 7 bases from V and 1 base from J, leaving 13 bases between. CDR3 residues: CSAERSKNTGELFF. CDR3 bases: TGCAGCGCTGAGAGGAGTAAGAACACCGGGGAGCTGTTTTTT.

In its sample, this clonotype is medium-sized. V is TRBV11-2 and J is TRBJ2-3, with D uncertain. This CDR3 has 13 residues. V gave up 3 bases and J gave up 1 base, with 5 bases separating them. Per the germline V gene, CDR1 is SGHAT and CDR2 is FQNNGV. The CDR3 is CASSFGRTDTQYF. In DNA, the CDR3 is TGTGCCAGCAGCTTCGGACGCACAGATACGCAGTATTTT.

With regard to this clonotype: An end of the junction differs from the germline gene, which may be a read error. The rearrangement joins TRBV2 to TRBJ2-1; the D is unclear. Per germline, CDR1 SNHLY and CDR2 FYNNEI. This CDR3 contains 13 residues. The CDR3 DNA sequence: TGTGCCAGCAGTGAAGACGTGGCGAATGAGCGGTTCTTC. This sequence encodes CASSEDVANERFF.

This clonotype was detected ten times or more. The chain links TRBV4-1 to TRBJ1-5, with D unresolved. Germline CDR1 and CDR2: MGHRA and YSYEKL. Trimming left V 4 bases short and J 9 bases short, with 16 bases between. CDR3 size: 14 residues. The CDR3 coding sequence is TGCGCCAGCAGCCCAATCGAGACGGGTCGGCCCCAGCATTTT. It codes for CASSPIETGRPQHF.

A word on this clonotype: Without the conserved terminal phenylalanine or tryptophan, this CDR3 likely stems from a read error. V and J are TRBV7-9 and TRBJ2-3; the match to TRBD2 covers 8 bases. This CDR3 spans 17 amino acids. The V gene's germline CDR1 is SEHNR and CDR2 FQNEAQ (reference sequence). The V and J ends lost 5 bases and 4 bases, in that order; junction bases with no gene match: 14. CDR3 protein: CASSTPTGGRRADTQYY. Here the CDR3 DNA reads TGTGCCAGCAGCACTCCGACGGGAGGGCGTCGAGCAGATACGCAGTATTAT.

As regards this clonotype: One base away lies a much larger clone, so this may be a sequencing read error. The chain recombines TRBV29-1 with TRBJ1-2, with 9 bases matching TRBD1. The CDR3 spans 12 residues. Germline lookup yields CDR1 SQVTM and CDR2 ANQGSEA. CDR3 in DNA: TGCAGCGTTTATACAGGGGGCTATGGCTGCACCTTC. Amino acids: CSVYTGGYGCTF.

As for this clonotype: Germline is not matched at one junction end, which may reflect a read error. This rearrangement joins TRBV6-5 to TRBJ1-6; no clear D. Germline V gene sequence: CDR1 MNHEY, CDR2 SVGAGI. The CDR3 contains 13 residues. In nucleotides, the CDR3 is TGCGCCTGCAGCATAGGGTGGAATTCACCCCTCCACTTT. This sequence encodes CACSIGWNSPLHF.

The J gene is TRBJ2-1, the V gene TRBV24-1; 11 positions match TRBD2. J was trimmed by 1 base and V by 1 base; bases with no gene match: 2. CDR1 and CDR2 (germline): KGHDR, SFDVKD. CDR3 length equals 17 residues. Here the CDR3 reads CATSDFSGRASYNEQFF. Here the CDR3 DNA reads TGTGCCACCAGTGATTTTAGCGGGAGGGCTTCCTACAATGAGCAGTTCTTC.

A note on this clonotype: Because the CDR3 is missing its conserved closing phenylalanine or tryptophan, this is likely a read error. Because the CDR3's place on the DNA is in doubt, the DNA is left out and the CDR3 is given as listed by TCRdb. The chain couples TRBV11-2 to TRBJ1-4; the table's D call, TRBD1, was not checked against the DNA. The germline gives CDR1 SGHAT, CDR2 FQNNGV. The CDR3 sequence runs 14 residues, both termini included. CDR3: CASSPGKGNEKLLL.

The chain carries TRBV10-3 and TRBJ2-3; 11 bases are shared with TRBD2. CDR3 length: 17 residues. J was trimmed by 6 bases and V by 7 bases; bases with no gene match: 15. In germline, CDR1 is ENHRY, CDR2 SYGVKD. DNA of the CDR3: TGTGCCATCAACGGGATAGCGGGAGGGCCCCCCGCGGATACGCAGTATTTT. This translates into CAINGIAGGPPADTQYF.

This clonotype was observed a few times. Since a much larger clone is just one base distant, this may be a read error. The rearrangement joins TRBV29-1 to TRBJ2-1; 8 positions match TRBD2. V dropped 7 bases and J dropped 12; count of bases not matched to a gene: 8. Germline CDR1 SQVTM, CDR2 ANQGSEA. The CDR3 loop spans 11 amino acids. CDR3 in DNA: TGCAGCGAACAGACTAGCGATGGGCAGTTCTTC. Amino acid sequence: CSEQTSDGQFF.

The chain has TRBV28 and TRBJ1-2, with a tentative D call TRBD1 (5 bases). The V gene lost 3 bases and the J gene lost 3 bases, with 14 bases spanning the gap. In germline, CDR1 is MDHEN, CDR2 SYDVKM. The length of the CDR3 is 15 residues. Here the CDR3 DNA reads TGTGCCAGCAGTTTCTCCGGCAGGGTTCACTATGGCTACACCTTC. It yields the protein CASSFSGRVHYGYTF.

Points on this clonotype: With a much larger clone just one base away, this may be a read error. This sequence joins TRBV24-1 and TRBJ2-1; 7 nucleotides line up with TRBD2. Germline values: CDR1 KGHDR, CDR2 SFDVKD. The junction had 6 bases not matched to a gene; V was cut back by 5 bases and J by 6 bases. This CDR3 region has 14 residues. Here the CDR3 reads CATSVSSGRNEQFF. As DNA, the CDR3 is TGTGCCACCAGTGTTTCTAGCGGCCGCAATGAGCAGTTCTTC.

Many counts were recorded for this clonotype. The chain links TRBV12-3 or TRBV12-4 to TRBJ2-4; the D gene is possibly TRBD1 (6 bases). CDR3 length equals 13 residues. The V gene lost 7 bases and the J gene lost 9 bases, with 16 bases spanning the gap. The CDR3 DNA reads as TGTGCCAGCACCGCACAGGGATGGGGCATTCAGTACTTC. Translated: CASTAQGWGIQYF.

This sequence joins TRBV10-2 and TRBJ1-1; D is undetermined. This CDR3 has 14 amino acids. V lost 6 bases and J 2 bases, leaving 13 bases between the germline ends. Germline assignment: CDR1 WSHSY and CDR2 SAAADI. The CDR3 protein is CASRTETRNTEAFF. The DNA for the CDR3 is TGCGCCAGCAGGACGGAGACAAGAAACACTGAAGCTTTCTTT.

To note about this clonotype: The conserved closing phenylalanine or tryptophan is absent in this CDR3, likely reflecting a read error. The chain uses TRBV6-6 and TRBJ1-5; 7 positions agree with TRBD1. The DNA end is more similar to TRBJ2-3, so the J call may be wrong. The CDR3 is 15 amino acids. Germline CDR1 is MNHNY and CDR2 is SVGAGI (reference sequence). The CDR3 protein is CASSFRQGSNQPQYS. The CDR3 DNA is TGTGCCAGCAGTTTCAGACAGGGCAGCAATCAGCCCCAGTATTCT.

The chain couples TRBV11-2 to TRBJ2-3; D remains ambiguous. Germline V gene sequence: CDR1 SGHAT, CDR2 FQNNGV. V dropped 1 base and J dropped 13 bases, with 21 bases sitting between them. The CDR3 has 15 amino acids. CDR3 residues: CASSLVSLSTDMEYF. The CDR3 coding sequence is TGTGCCAGCAGCTTAGTAAGCCTCAGCACAGATATGGAGTATTTT.

As concerns this clonotype: Mismatch with germline at one junction end may stem from a read error. The chain recombines TRBV11-2 with TRBJ2-7, with D possibly called TRBD1 or TRBD2 (6 bases each). The CDR3 totals 16 residues. Germline CDR1 and CDR2: SGHAT and FQNNGV. The CDR3, as DNA: TGCGCCAGCAGCTTAGCGTCGGGGGCAGGTGGCTCCGAGCAGCACTTC. Translating gives CASSLASGAGGSEQHF.

Concerning this clonotype itself: The junction shows a germline mismatch at one end, possibly a read error. The chain uses TRBV11-3 and TRBJ2-6; D might be TRBD1 or TRBD2, each matching 5 bases. Per germline, CDR1 SGHNT and CDR2 YENEEA. The CDR3 covers 16 residues. CDR3 nucleotides: TGTGACAGCAGCTCTGAAGGGGCGGGTTGGGCCAACGCCCTGACTTTC. Translating it yields CDSSSEGAGWANALTF.